Shown below are 16 T cell receptor beta chains from a single sample sequenced in a study of shared clonotypes between healthy human individuals. Terminally differentiated effector memory CD45RA+ cells were left out of the naive CD8 fraction, which was CD45RO-negative and positively selected for CCR7. Profiling relied on immunoSEQ multiplex PCR, and the TCRdb table lists in-frame clones only, not all of them. The sample holds roughly 2 million clones; about 95% are singletons and the top ten take around 1.1%. The sequenced material came from naive CD8+ T cells sorted from blood. The receptors here all came from a man younger than 30 in good health.

The V gene is TRBV9, the J gene TRBJ2-2, with no clear D. The CDR3 runs to 13 residues. Trimming removed 5 bases from V and 7 bases from J, with 12 bases in between. Germline V gene lookup returns CDR1 SGDLS and CDR2 YYNGEE. The CDR3 sequence: CASRTPWGGELFF. CDR3 DNA: TGTGCCAGCAGGACACCGTGGGGCGGGGAGCTGTTTTTT.

The chain combines TRBV13 with TRBJ2-4, with D tentatively TRBD2 (5 bases). CDR3 length: 13 amino acids. CDR1 is PRHDT and CDR2 is FYEKMQ in the germline V gene (reference sequence). V was cut by 5 bases and J by 9 bases, with 14 bases left in between. The CDR3 protein is CASSQRHEGIQYF. Written as DNA, the CDR3 is TGTGCCAGCAGCCAGAGACACGAGGGCATTCAGTACTTC.

CDR3 protein: CASSWGEADTSNYGYTF. The DNA of the CDR3 is TGTGCCAGCAGCTGGGGGGAGGCGGATACTTCTAACTATGGCTACACCTTC. The chain is built from TRBV5-4 and TRBJ1-2; D possibly corresponds to TRBD1 (5 bases). The ends were cut back, 3 bases at V and 0 bases at J, with 18 bases in the middle. The V gene's germline CDR1 is SGHNT and CDR2 YYREEE (reference sequence). The CDR3 length is 17 residues.

The gene calls are TRBV27 and TRBJ2-5; D is possibly TRBD1 (5 bases). V shed 8 bases and J shed 2 bases, with 12 bases lying between them. The CDR3 length is 13 residues. CDR1 and CDR2 from the germline V gene are MNHEY and SMNVEV (reference sequence). The CDR3 DNA sequence: TGTGCCAGCGGAGAGACAGTACAAGAGACCCAGTACTTC. Its protein product is CASGETVQETQYF.

The chain couples TRBV25-1 to TRBJ1-1, with 7 bases matching TRBD1. Trimming cost V 0 bases and J 3 bases; bases outside gene matches: 7. Germline lookup yields CDR1 MGHDK and CDR2 SYGVNS. CDR3 length: 16 residues. In nucleotides, the CDR3 is TGTGCCAGCAGTGAATATCCGGGCCAGGGGGACACTGAAGCTTTCTTT. This codes for CASSEYPGQGDTEAFF.

The chain links TRBV6-1 to TRBJ2-7; the D gene is possibly TRBD2 (5 bases). V lost 1 base and J lost 3, with 16 bases in between. This CDR3 region has 16 residues. Germline V gene data show CDR1 as MNHNS and CDR2 as SASEGT. The CDR3 here is CASSEGLFVSDYEQYF. The CDR3 DNA is TGTGCCAGCAGTGAAGGACTATTTGTAAGTGACTACGAGCAGTACTTC.

The rearrangement joins TRBV29-1 to TRBJ2-1, with a tentative D call TRBD2 (5 bases). The CDR3 extends over 14 amino acids. V was cut by 2 bases and J by 4 bases, with 12 bases left in between. CDR1 is SQVTM, CDR2 ANQGSEA, per germline. The CDR3 loop reads CSVEMERLYNEQFF. CDR3 DNA sequence: TGCAGCGTTGAAATGGAGCGGCTTTACAATGAGCAGTTCTTC.

On this clone: Other DNA sequences in this sample translate to the same CDR3. V gene TRBV30 combines with J gene TRBJ2-7; maybe TRBD2 (5 bases). The CDR3 covers 13 residues. Per germline, CDR1 GTSNPN and CDR2 SVGIG (reference sequence). The V end was cut by 0 bases, the J end by 6 bases, with 12 bases between. The CDR3 spells CAWSVLGSGEQYF. The CDR3 nucleotides read TGTGCCTGGAGTGTACTAGGGAGTGGCGAGCAGTACTTC.

Note on this clone: The sample carries other DNA sequences with the same CDR3. V usage is TRBV19 and J usage is TRBJ2-7; tentatively, D is TRBD2 (5 bases). The V end was cut by 4 bases, the J end by 4 bases, with 8 bases between. The germline gives CDR1 LNHDA, CDR2 SQIVND (reference sequence). The CDR3 extends over 12 amino acids. CDR3 amino acids: CASSSPGYEQYF. CDR3 bases: TGTGCCAGTAGTAGCCCGGGGTACGAGCAGTACTTC.

This chain uses TRBV6-5 with TRBJ2-1, with TRBD2 matching over 10 bases. CDR1 and CDR2 from the germline V gene are MNHEY and SVGAGI. Trimming cost V 6 bases and J 4 bases; bases outside gene matches: 6. This CDR3 contains 15 residues. The CDR3 protein is CASSPRTSGYNEQFF. CDR3 nucleotide sequence: TGTGCCAGCAGCCCCAGGACTAGCGGTTACAATGAGCAGTTCTTC.

Of note for this clone: Other DNA sequences within the sample encode an identical CDR3. The chain links TRBV9 to TRBJ2-7; D unclear. V was pared by 1 base and J by 2 bases, with 7 bases between. The germline gives CDR1 SGDLS, CDR2 YYNGEE. The CDR3 spans 13 residues. The CDR3 nucleotides read TGTGCCAGCAGCGTATCGCCGACCTACGAGCAGTACTTC. The encoded protein is CASSVSPTYEQYF. Full variable domain (missing parts from reference TRBV9 and TRBJ2-7): DSGVTQTPKHLITATGQRVTLRCSPRSGDLSVYWYQQSLDQGLQFLIQYYNGEERAKGNILERFSAQQFPDLHSELNLSSLELGDSALYFCASSVSPTYEQYFGPGTRLTVT.

The chain recombines TRBV11-2 with TRBJ2-5, with 9 bases identical to TRBD1. Per the germline V gene, CDR1 is SGHAT and CDR2 is FQNNGV. This CDR3 spans 17 amino acids. V was clipped by 5 bases and J by 4 bases; unmatched bases: 14. Here the CDR3 reads CASSPPPTGGVRETQYF. CDR3 coding DNA: TGTGCCAGCAGCCCGCCCCCGACAGGGGGGGTCCGAGAGACCCAGTACTTC.

This clone was observed a single time. The J gene is TRBJ2-6, the V gene TRBV9; no clear D gene. The germline CDR1 and CDR2 sequences are SGDLS and YYNGEE. Trimming left V 4 bases short and J 0 bases short, with 17 bases between. The CDR3 sequence is 18 residues long. In nucleotides, the CDR3 is TGTGCCAGCAGCACCCGCTGGACGGCTATCTCTGGGGCCAACGTCCTGACTTTC. As protein: CASSTRWTAISGANVLTF.

This chain connects TRBV29-1 to TRBJ2-3; TRBD1 matches at 8 bases. V was pared by 5 bases and J by 0 bases, with 4 bases of the junction left unmatched. Germline-derived CDR1 and CDR2 are SQVTM and ANQGSEA. The CDR3 has 14 residues. The CDR3 sequence is CSVYYRGSTDTQYF. CDR3 nucleotides: TGCAGCGTTTATTACAGGGGGAGCACAGATACGCAGTATTTT.

This rearrangement joins TRBV6-6 to TRBJ2-7; D gene unclear. Between the trimmed V and J ends, which lost 0 bases and 2 bases, there was a span of 8 bases. The CDR3 contains 14 residues. Germline V gene lookup returns CDR1 MNHNY and CDR2 SVGAGI (reference sequence). The CDR3 DNA reads as TGTGCCAGCAGTTACTCGGCAGCCCCCTACGAGCAGTACTTC. Protein product: CASSYSAAPYEQYF.

To note about this clone: This specimen includes other DNA sequences encoding the same CDR3. The chain joins TRBV30 to TRBJ1-1, with 8 bases lining up with TRBD1. The germline CDR1 and CDR2 sequences are GTSNPN and SVGIG (reference sequence). J lost 4 bases, V lost 3 bases, and 7 bases had no gene match. The CDR3 has 14 residues. CDR3 protein: CAWSPGQGSTEAFF. The CDR3 DNA is TGTGCCTGGAGCCCCGGACAGGGAAGCACTGAAGCTTTCTTT. The variable domain in full, with the rest retrieved from reference TRBV30 and TRBJ1-1, is SQTIHQWPATLVQPVGSPLSLECTVEGTSNPNLYWYRQAAGRGLQLLFYSVGIGQISSEVPQNLSASRPQDRQFILSSKKLLLSDSGFYLCAWSPGQGSTEAFFGQGTRLTVV.